Following are 7 T cell receptor beta chains from one sample sequenced in a study of graft-versus-host responses after intestinal transplantation. Graft-derived tissue was subjected to processing to liberate intraepithelial and lamina propria lymphocytes. The protocol was immunoSEQ multiplex PCR, while the TCRdb copy is restricted to in-frame clones and leaves out a portion. The sample lists fewer than 20,000 clones, 65% to 90% occurring once. This sample comprised ileum tissue, obtained about 19 months after intestinal transplantation. All receptors derive from a human patient who received an intestinal transplant, so some T cells may come from the graft donor.

On this clone itself: The CDR3 carries no conserved terminal phenylalanine or tryptophan, so it likely arises from a read error. The rearrangement links TRBV2 to TRBJ2-7, with D hard to call. Trimming left V 6 bases short and J 1 base short, with 7 bases between. This CDR3 contains 12 residues. Germline V gives CDR1 SNHLY, CDR2 FYNNEI. CDR3 protein: CASSLASYEQYL. For the CDR3, the DNA is TGTGCCAGCAGCCTGGCTTCCTACGAGCAGTACCTC.

The rearrangement uses TRBV9 and TRBJ2-4; the D gene is possibly TRBD1 (6 bases). There are 16 residues in the CDR3. Germline V CDR1 and CDR2: SGDLS, YYNGEE. Trimming shortened V by 4 bases and J by 8 bases, and 22 bases separated the two germline ends. This CDR3 is CASSTPWDTRLYIQYF. The CDR3 DNA follows: TGTGCCAGCAGCACCCCGTGGGACACCAGGCTATACATTCAGTACTTC. The full variable domain, completed using reference TRBV9 and TRBJ2-4, is DSGVTQTPKHLITATGQRVTLRCSPRSGDLSVYWYQQSLDQGLQFLIQYYNGEERAKGNILERFSAQQFPDLHSELNLSSLELGDSALYFCASSTPWDTRLYIQYFGAGTRLSVL.

The chain uses TRBV5-4 and TRBJ2-5, with TRBD1 as a possible D gene (5 bases). Germline loops: CDR1 SGHNT, CDR2 YYREEE (reference sequence). V lost 0 bases to trimming and J lost 5 bases, with 14 bases between them. The CDR3 consists of 15 residues. DNA of the CDR3: TGTGCCAGCAGCTTGGATGGGGCCCCATACGAGACCCAGTACTTC. Its protein product is CASSLDGAPYETQYF. Full variable domain (outside the CDR3, taken from reference TRBV5-4 and TRBJ2-5): ETGVTQSPTHLIKTRGQQVTLRCSSQSGHNTVSWYQQALGQGPQFIFQYYREEENGRGNFPPRFSGLQFPNYSSELNVNALELDDSALYLCASSLDGAPYETQYFGPGTRLLVL.

V gene TRBV30 combines with J gene TRBJ1-6; D unclear. The ends were cut back, 0 bases at V and 7 bases at J, with 7 bases in the middle. Germline V gives CDR1 GTSNPN, CDR2 SVGIG (reference sequence). This CDR3 is built from 13 residues. The CDR3 is CAWSVRPNSPLHF. DNA for the CDR3: TGTGCCTGGAGTGTAAGACCCAATTCACCCCTCCACTTT.

The genes are TRBV15 and TRBJ1-4; the D gene is possibly TRBD1 (5 bases). There are 15 residues in the CDR3. Germline CDR1 LNHNV, CDR2 YYDKDF (reference sequence). Trimming shortened V by 3 bases and J by 4 bases, and 12 bases separated the two germline ends. CDR3 nucleotides: TGTGCCACCAGCAGGCTGGACACTAGTAATGAAAAACTGTTTTTT. This translates into CATSRLDTSNEKLFF.

This clone was counted between two and nine times. This chain connects TRBV11-3 to TRBJ2-5, with D unclear. Germline CDR1 SGHNT, CDR2 YENEEA. V gave up 1 base and J gave up 11 bases, with 14 bases separating them. The CDR3 contains 13 residues. DNA for the CDR3: TGTGCCAGCAGCTTAGCAGACACTTTTGAGCAGTACTTC. This encodes CASSLADTFEQYF.

This clone was seen more than once but under ten times. The genes are TRBV29-1 and TRBJ2-5; 8 bases align to TRBD2. V lost 3 bases, J lost 5 bases, and 2 bases stayed unmatched. This CDR3 comprises 12 residues. Germline CDR1 SQVTM, CDR2 ANQGSEA. Here the CDR3 DNA reads TGCAGCGTTGATAGCGGGGACGAGACCCAGTACTTC. Protein product: CSVDSGDETQYF.